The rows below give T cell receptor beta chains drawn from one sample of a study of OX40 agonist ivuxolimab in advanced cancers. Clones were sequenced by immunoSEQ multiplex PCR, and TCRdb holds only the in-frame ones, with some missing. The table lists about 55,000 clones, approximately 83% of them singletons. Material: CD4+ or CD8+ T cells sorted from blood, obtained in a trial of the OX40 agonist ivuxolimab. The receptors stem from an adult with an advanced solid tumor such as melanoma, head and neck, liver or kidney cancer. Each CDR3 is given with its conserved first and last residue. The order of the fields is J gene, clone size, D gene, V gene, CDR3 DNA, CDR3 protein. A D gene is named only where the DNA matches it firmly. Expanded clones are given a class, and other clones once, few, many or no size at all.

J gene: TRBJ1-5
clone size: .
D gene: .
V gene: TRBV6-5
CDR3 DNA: TGTGCCAGCAGCCACTCGAGGGGGGGTAATCAGCCCCAGCATTTT
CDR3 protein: CASSHSRGGNQPQHF

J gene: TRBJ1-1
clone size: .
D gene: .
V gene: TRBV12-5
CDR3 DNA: TGTGCTAGTGGTTTGGTGGTAGGCACTGAAGCTTTCTTT
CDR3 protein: CASGLVVGTEAFF

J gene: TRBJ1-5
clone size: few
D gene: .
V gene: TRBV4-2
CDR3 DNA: TGTGCCAGCAGCCTTCACCTAGGGGGACAGCCCCAGCATTTT
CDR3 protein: CASSLHLGGQPQHF

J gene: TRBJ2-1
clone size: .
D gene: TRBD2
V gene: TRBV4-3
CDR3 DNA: TGCGCCAGCAGCCAAGGACTAGCGGCCTACAATGAGCAGTTCTTC
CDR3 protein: CASSQGLAAYNEQFF

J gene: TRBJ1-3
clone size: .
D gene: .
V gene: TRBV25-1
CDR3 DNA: TGTGCCAGCAGGGGACATAGCTCTGGAAACACCATATATTTT
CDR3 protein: CASRGHSSGNTIYF

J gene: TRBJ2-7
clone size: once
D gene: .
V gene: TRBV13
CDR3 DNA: TGTGCCAGCAGCTTAGGCCTCGGAGTTTCCTACGAGCAGTACTTC
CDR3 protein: CASSLGLGVSYEQYF

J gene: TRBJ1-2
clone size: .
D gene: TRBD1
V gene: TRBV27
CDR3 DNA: TGTGCCAGCAGTTTGGCGGGACAGGGGGGATCCTATGGCTACACCTTC
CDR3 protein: CASSLAGQGGSYGYTF

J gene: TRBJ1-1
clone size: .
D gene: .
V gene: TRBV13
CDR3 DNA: TGTGCCAGCAGCTACGAGTCGAACACTGAAGCTTTCTTT
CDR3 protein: CASSYESNTEAFF

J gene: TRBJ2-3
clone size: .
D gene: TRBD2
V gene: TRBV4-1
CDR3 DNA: TGCGCCAGCAGCCACCGGACTAGTGGCACAGATACGCAGTATTTT
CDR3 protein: CASSHRTSGTDTQYF

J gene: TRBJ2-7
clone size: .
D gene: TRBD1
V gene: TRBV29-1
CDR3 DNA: TGCAGCGCCGGGGACAGCTTTAGCTACGAGCAGTACTTC
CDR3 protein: CSAGDSFSYEQYF

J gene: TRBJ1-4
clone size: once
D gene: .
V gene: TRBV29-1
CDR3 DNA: TGCAGCGTTGAAGATCGCGGGAAGGGGCCAAAACTGTTTTTT
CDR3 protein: CSVEDRGKGPKLFF

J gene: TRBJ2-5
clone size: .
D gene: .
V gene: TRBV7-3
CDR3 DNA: TGTGCCAGCAGCTTAACTTCGGAAGAGACCCAGTACTTC
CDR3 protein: CASSLTSEETQYF

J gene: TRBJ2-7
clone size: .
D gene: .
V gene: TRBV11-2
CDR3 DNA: TGTGCCAGCAGCTTAGCAGGGGTCGCATCCTACGAGCAGTACTTC
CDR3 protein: CASSLAGVASYEQYF

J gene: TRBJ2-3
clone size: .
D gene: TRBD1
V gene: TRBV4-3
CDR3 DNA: TGCGCCAGCAGCCAAGAGACAGGGGTAGATACGCAGTATTTT
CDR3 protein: CASSQETGVDTQYF

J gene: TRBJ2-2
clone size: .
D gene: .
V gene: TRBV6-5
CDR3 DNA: TGTGCCAGCAGTGCGGACCCCTCGAACACCGGGGAGCTGTTTTTT
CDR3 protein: CASSADPSNTGELFF

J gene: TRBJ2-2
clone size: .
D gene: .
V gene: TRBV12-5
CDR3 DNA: TGTGCTAGTGGCCTGCAGGGGTTGGCGGGGGAGCTGTTTTTT
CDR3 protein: CASGLQGLAGELFF

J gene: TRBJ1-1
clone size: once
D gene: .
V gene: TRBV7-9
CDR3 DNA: TGTGCCAGCAGCTGGGAGTACACTGAAGCTTTCTTT
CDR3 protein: CASSWEYTEAFF

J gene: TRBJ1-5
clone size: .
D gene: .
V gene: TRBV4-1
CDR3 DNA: TGCGCCAGCAGCCAAGAAACGGAAAGGCCCCAGCATTTT
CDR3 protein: CASSQETERPQHF

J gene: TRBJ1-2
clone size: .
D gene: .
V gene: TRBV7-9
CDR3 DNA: TGTGCCAGCAGCTTAGGAGGGCACTATGGCTACACCTTC
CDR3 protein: CASSLGGHYGYTF

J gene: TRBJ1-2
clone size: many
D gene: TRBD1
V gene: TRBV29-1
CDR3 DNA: TGCAGCGTTGAAGATGTGCACGGGACAGAGGTCCCCTACTATGGCTACACCTTC
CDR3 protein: CSVEDVHGTEVPYYGYTF

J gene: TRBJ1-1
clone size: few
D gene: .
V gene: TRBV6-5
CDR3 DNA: TGTGCCAGCTGGGACACCTTAAACACTGAAGCTTTCTTT
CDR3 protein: CASWDTLNTEAFF

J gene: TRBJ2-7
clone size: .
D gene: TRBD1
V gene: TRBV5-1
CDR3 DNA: TGCGCCAGCACAGGGGGCTTCCACGAGCAGTACTTC
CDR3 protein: CASTGGFHEQYF

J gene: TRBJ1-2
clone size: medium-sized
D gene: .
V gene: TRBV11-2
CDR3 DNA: TGTGCCAGCAGCTTGAATCCGGGCCGAACTCGGGATGGCTACACCTTC
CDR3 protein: CASSLNPGRTRDGYTF

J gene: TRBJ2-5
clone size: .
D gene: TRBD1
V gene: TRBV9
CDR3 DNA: TGTGCCAGCAGCGCCGGACAGGCAGCACAAGAGACCCAGTACTTC
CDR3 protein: CASSAGQAAQETQYF

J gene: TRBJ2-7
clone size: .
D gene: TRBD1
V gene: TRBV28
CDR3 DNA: TGTGCCAGCAGTTCCGTCCCGGGACAGGCTTTATTAGCCTACGAGCAGTACTTC
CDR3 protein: CASSSVPGQALLAYEQYF

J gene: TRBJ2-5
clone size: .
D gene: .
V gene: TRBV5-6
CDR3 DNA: TGTGCCAGCAGCTCCCATCCGTGGGGGGCCCTTGGGGAGACCCAGTACTTC
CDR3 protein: CASSSHPWGALGETQYF

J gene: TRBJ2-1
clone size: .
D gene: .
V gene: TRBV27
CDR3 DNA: TGTGCCAGCAGTTTAGGGTGGGGGGCGTACAATGAGCAGTTCTTC
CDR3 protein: CASSLGWGAYNEQFF

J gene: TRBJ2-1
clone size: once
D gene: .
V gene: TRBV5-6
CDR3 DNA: TGTGCCAGCAGCTTTGTTGGTCCTACGTATGAGCAGTTCTTC
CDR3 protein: CASSFVGPTYEQFF

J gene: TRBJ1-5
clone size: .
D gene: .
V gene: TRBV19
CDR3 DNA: TGTGCCAGTAGAGATGGCAGGGGAGCGCGATTGAGCAATCAGCCCCAGCATTTT
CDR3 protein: CASRDGRGARLSNQPQHF

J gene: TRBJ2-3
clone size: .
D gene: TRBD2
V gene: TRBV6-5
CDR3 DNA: TGTGCCAGCAGTTACCCACTAGCGGGGGGACCAGATACGCAGTATTTT
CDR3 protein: CASSYPLAGGPDTQYF

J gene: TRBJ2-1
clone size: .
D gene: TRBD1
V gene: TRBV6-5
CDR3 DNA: TGTGCCAGCAGTTACCACTGGGGTACAGGGGGCAATGAGCAGTTCTTC
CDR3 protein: CASSYHWGTGGNEQFF

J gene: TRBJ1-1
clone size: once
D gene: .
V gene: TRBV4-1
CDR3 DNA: TGCGCCAGCAGCCAAGCGGACCGCCCGAGCACTGAAGCTTTCTTT
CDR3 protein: CASSQADRPSTEAFF

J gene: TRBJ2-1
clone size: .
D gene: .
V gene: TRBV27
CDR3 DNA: TGTGCCAGCAGTTTATGGGCTAGTGGAAATGAGCAGTTCTTC
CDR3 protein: CASSLWASGNEQFF

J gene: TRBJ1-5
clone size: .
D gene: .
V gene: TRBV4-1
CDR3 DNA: TGCGCCAGCAGCCAACTTAGGGGATTCAATCAGCCCCAGCATTTT
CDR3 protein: CASSQLRGFNQPQHF

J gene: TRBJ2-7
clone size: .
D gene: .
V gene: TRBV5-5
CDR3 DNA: TGTGCCAGCAACGACGACAGGTACGAGCAGTACTTC
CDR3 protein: CASNDDRYEQYF

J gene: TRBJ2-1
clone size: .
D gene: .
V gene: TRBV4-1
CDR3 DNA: TGCGCCAGCAGCCAAGTAGGAGAATACAATGAGCAGTTCTTC
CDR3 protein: CASSQVGEYNEQFF

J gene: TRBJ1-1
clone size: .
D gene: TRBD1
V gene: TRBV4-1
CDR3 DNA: TGCGCCAGCAGCCAAGATGCCCCCGGGCAGGGGGTAACTGAAGCTTTCTTT
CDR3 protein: CASSQDAPGQGVTEAFF

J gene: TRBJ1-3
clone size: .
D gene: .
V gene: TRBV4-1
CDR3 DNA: TGCGCCAGCAGCCAAGATAGAGGGTCTGGAAACACCATATATTTT
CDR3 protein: CASSQDRGSGNTIYF

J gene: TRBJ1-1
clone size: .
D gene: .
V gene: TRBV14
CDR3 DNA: TGTGCCAGCAGCCTAGCCACGGGGTCTGAAGCTTTCTTT
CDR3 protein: CASSLATGSEAFF

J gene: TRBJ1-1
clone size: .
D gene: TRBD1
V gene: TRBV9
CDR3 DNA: TGTGCCAGCAGCGTGAGACAGGGGGCAGACACTGAAGCTTTCTTT
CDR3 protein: CASSVRQGADTEAFF

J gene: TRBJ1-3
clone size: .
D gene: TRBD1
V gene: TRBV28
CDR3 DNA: TGTGCCAGCAGTGCAAACAGGGGAGAAGGAAACACCATATATTTT
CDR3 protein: CASSANRGEGNTIYF

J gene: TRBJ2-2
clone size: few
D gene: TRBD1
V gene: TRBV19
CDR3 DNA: TGTGCCAGTAGTGCACACAGGGGCGTCGGGGAGCTGTTTTTT
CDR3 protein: CASSAHRGVGELFF

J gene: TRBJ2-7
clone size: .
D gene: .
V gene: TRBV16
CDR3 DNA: TGTGCCAGCAGCCAATACGAGCAAGCCTACGAGCAGTACTTC
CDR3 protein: CASSQYEQAYEQYF

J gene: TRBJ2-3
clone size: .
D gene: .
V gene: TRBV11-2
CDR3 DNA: TGTGCCAGCAGCTTTGAAGTGGCCCTTGACACAGATACGCAGTATTTT
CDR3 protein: CASSFEVALDTDTQYF

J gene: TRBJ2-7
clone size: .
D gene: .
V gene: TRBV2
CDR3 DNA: TGTGCCAGCAGGGAAGGAGAACCTTACGAGCAGTACTTC
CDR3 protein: CASREGEPYEQYF

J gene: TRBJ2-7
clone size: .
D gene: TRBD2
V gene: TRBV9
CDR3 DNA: TGTGCCAGCAGCGTCGGGGGGGTGGCAGCCTACGAGCAGTACTTC
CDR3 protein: CASSVGGVAAYEQYF

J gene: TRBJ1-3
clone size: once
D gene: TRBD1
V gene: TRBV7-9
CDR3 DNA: TGTGCCAGCAACCCATCTACCCGGGACAGAGGAAACACCATATATTTT
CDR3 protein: CASNPSTRDRGNTIYF

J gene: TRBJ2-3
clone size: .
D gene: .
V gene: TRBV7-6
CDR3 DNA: TGTGCCAGCAGCTTATTTCAAGATACGCAGTATTTT
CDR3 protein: CASSLFQDTQYF

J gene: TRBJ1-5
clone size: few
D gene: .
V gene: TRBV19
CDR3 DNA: TGTGCCAGTAGTCCGTCAAATCAGCCCCAGCATTTT
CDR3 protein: CASSPSNQPQHF